This T cell receptor (beta chain) is drawn from a study of a mutant IDH1 vaccine in newly diagnosed glioma. Points from the study as a whole: Any relationship between pseudoprogression and changes in top peripheral T cell clonotypes seemed absent. Among all patients, vaccine-induced immune responses occurred in approximately 93%.

For this clone: What it binds is not known.

Time point here: week 5, during vaccination. One vaccine dose held 300 ug of mutant IDH1 20-mer peptide and came with topical imiquimod. The method was immunoSEQ multiplex PCR; TCRdb's version includes in-frame clones alone and lacks a portion of them. The sample holds 70,000 to 100,000 clones, over 75% seen once. Germline V lookup: CDR1 SGHNT, CDR2 YENEEA. The CDR3 loop spans 13 amino acids. V dropped 8 bases and J dropped 0 bases, with 10 bases sitting between them. The clonotype originates from a woman between 45 and 60 years old with glioma. The gene calls are TRBV11-3 and TRBJ1-1, with D possibly TRBD1 on 6 matching bases. The source material was PBMCs, sampled from a glioma patient whose treatment included an IDH1 peptide vaccine. The CDR3 sequence: CASGQGLNTEAFF. The DNA of the CDR3 is TGTGCCAGCGGCCAGGGGTTGAACACTGAAGCTTTCTTT.